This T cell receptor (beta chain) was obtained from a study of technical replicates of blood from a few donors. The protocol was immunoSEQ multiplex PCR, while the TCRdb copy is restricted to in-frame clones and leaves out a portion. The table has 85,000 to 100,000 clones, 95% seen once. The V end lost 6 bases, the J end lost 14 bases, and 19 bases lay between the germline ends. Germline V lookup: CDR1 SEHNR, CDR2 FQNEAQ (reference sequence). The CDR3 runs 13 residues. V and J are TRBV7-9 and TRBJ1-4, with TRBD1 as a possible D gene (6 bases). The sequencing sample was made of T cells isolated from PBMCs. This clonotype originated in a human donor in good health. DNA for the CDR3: TGTGCCAGCAGGACCGCAGGGGAAAATCGGCTGTTTTTT. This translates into CASRTAGENRLFF.